Below are 23 T cell receptor beta chains sequenced from a single sample in a study of cytomegalovirus exposure and HLA in healthy donors. PCR employed 60 Vbeta and 13 Jbeta primers. The method was immunoSEQ multiplex PCR; TCRdb's version includes in-frame clones alone and lacks a portion of them. The table records 180,000 or so clones, more than 75% of them present only once. Material: PBMCs. The receptors shown here come from a woman in her forties or fifties in good health and CMV-seropositive.

The chain has TRBV18 and TRBJ2-3; 7 bases match TRBD1. The trim removed 3 bases at V and 6 bases at J, leaving 9 bases unmatched. The CDR3 covers 15 residues. Germline V gene sequence: CDR1 KGHSH, CDR2 LQKENI. The CDR3 here is CASSPQGQVGDTQYF. The CDR3 nucleotides read TGTGCCAGCTCACCCCAAGGACAGGTGGGGGATACGCAGTATTTT.

J is TRBJ1-1 and V is TRBV10-1, with D possibly TRBD1 on 6 matching bases. V was pared by 3 bases and J by 8 bases, with 10 bases between. The CDR3 extends over 12 amino acids. Looked up from germline, CDR1 is WNHNN and CDR2 is SYGVQD (reference sequence). CDR3 DNA sequence: TGCGCCAGCAGTGACCCTCAGGGGGAAGCTTTCTTT. It codes for CASSDPQGEAFF.

There are a few counts of this clone. The chain recombines TRBV11-2 with TRBJ1-1, with a possible D match to TRBD1 (5 bases). Germline V CDR1 and CDR2: SGHAT, FQNNGV. This CDR3 region has 16 residues. V lost 0 bases to trimming and J lost 4 bases, with 15 bases between them. The CDR3 loop reads CASSLEGNLGGTEAFF. CDR3 DNA: TGTGCCAGCAGCTTAGAGGGCAACCTCGGGGGCACTGAAGCTTTCTTT.

The rearrangement links TRBV4-3 to TRBJ1-1; D is unclear. Trimming shortened V by 0 bases and J by 5 bases, and 10 bases separated the two germline ends. The CDR3 has 14 residues. Per the germline V gene, CDR1 is LGHNA and CDR2 is YSLEER. The CDR3 region is CASSQDGGKTEAFF. The CDR3 nucleotides read TGCGCCAGCAGCCAAGATGGCGGGAAGACTGAAGCTTTCTTT.

The chain recombines TRBV7-9 with TRBJ2-3; D not certain. The germline V and J ends were trimmed by 5 bases and 2 bases, with 8 bases remaining between them. Looked up from germline, CDR1 is SEHNR and CDR2 is FQNEAQ (reference sequence). This CDR3 spans 13 amino acids. The CDR3: CASSQFFTDTQYF. DNA for the CDR3: TGTGCCAGCAGCCAGTTCTTCACAGATACGCAGTATTTT. The variable domain in full, completed from reference TRBV7-9 and TRBJ2-3, reads DTGVSQNPRHKITKRGQNVTFRCDPISEHNRLYWYRQTLGQGPEFLTYFQNEAQLEKSRLLSDRFSAERPKGSFSTLEIQRTEQGDSAMYLCASSQFFTDTQYFGPGTRLTVL.

V gene TRBV21-1 combines with J gene TRBJ1-1; TRBD1 reflects the table's D call only, with no check against the DNA. TRBV21-1 is assigned pseudogene status. There are 16 residues in the CDR3. In DNA, the CDR3 is TGTGCCAGCAGCAAAGGCACAGGGGGTAAAAACACTGAAGCTTTCTTT. As protein: CASSKGTGGKNTEAFF.

This chain joins TRBV19 and TRBJ2-2, with 11 bases identical to TRBD1. J was trimmed by 6 bases and V by 2 bases; bases with no gene match: 11. The length of the CDR3 is 18 residues. Germline V gives CDR1 LNHDA, CDR2 SQIVND (reference sequence). Written as DNA, the CDR3 is TGTGCCAGTAGTATAAAGTGGTCTGGGACAGGGGGTCCCGGGGAGCTGTTTTTT. Protein product: CASSIKWSGTGGPGELFF.

The rearrangement uses TRBV5-1 and TRBJ2-1, with D possibly being TRBD2 (5 bases). The germline V gene has CDR1 SGHRS and CDR2 YFSETQ. The CDR3 consists of 15 residues. The germline V and J ends were trimmed by 0 bases and 6 bases, with 13 bases remaining between them. CDR3 region: CASSLDGSQTNEQFF. In nucleotides, the CDR3 is TGCGCCAGCAGCTTGGATGGGAGCCAAACCAATGAGCAGTTCTTC.

The gene calls are TRBV19 and TRBJ1-2; D is unclear. The CDR3 totals 13 residues. V shed 6 bases and J shed 6 bases, with 14 bases lying between them. Germline-derived CDR1 and CDR2 are LNHDA and SQIVND (reference sequence). The CDR3 reads CASSYSGSHGYTF. In DNA, the CDR3 is TGTGCCAGTAGCTACTCGGGGAGCCATGGCTACACCTTC.

This rearrangement joins TRBV29-1 to TRBJ2-3; 14 nucleotides match TRBD2. The CDR3 loop spans 18 amino acids. In germline, CDR1 is SQVTM, CDR2 ANQGSEA. V gave up 3 bases and J gave up 4 bases; unmatched junction bases: 12. This chain's CDR3 is CSVDGRTGLAGGADTQYF. The CDR3 DNA sequence: TGCAGCGTTGATGGGCGGACCGGACTAGCGGGAGGCGCAGATACGCAGTATTTT.

This chain uses TRBV5-1 with TRBJ2-2, with D hard to call. Trimming shortened V by 2 bases and J by 2 bases, and 7 bases separated the two germline ends. Germline-derived CDR1 and CDR2 are SGHRS and YFSETQ. The CDR3 length is 14 residues. Here the CDR3 DNA reads TGCGCCAGCAGCTTTGCGGTAAACACCGGGGAGCTGTTTTTT. Its protein is CASSFAVNTGELFF.

This clone was observed once. Other DNA sequences in this sample translate to the same CDR3. This rearrangement joins TRBV18 to TRBJ2-7; weak D call: TRBD1 (5 bases). There are 13 residues in the CDR3. The V gene lost 2 bases and the J gene lost 3 bases, with 8 bases spanning the gap. From germline, CDR1 is KGHSH and CDR2 LQKENI. CDR3 nucleotide sequence: TGTGCCAGCTCACCAGGCAGGGACTACGAGCAGTACTTC. Its protein product is CASSPGRDYEQYF. Using reference TRBV18 and TRBJ2-7 for the parts outside the CDR3, the full variable domain is NAGVMQNPRHLVRRRGQEARLRCSPMKGHSHVYWYRQLPEEGLKFMVYLQKENIIDESGMPKERFSAEFPKEGPSILRIQQVVRGDSAAYFCASSPGRDYEQYFGPGTRLTVT.

This clone was seen only a few times. The rearrangement links TRBV10-3 to TRBJ1-5; 8 bases match TRBD1. The CDR3 consists of 14 residues. Trimming cost V 10 bases and J 10 bases; bases outside gene matches: 15. The V gene's germline CDR1 is ENHRY and CDR2 SYGVKD. In DNA form, the CDR3 reads TGTGCCACCACGGACAGGGCCACTGCGGGACCCCAGCATTTT. Its translation: CATTDRATAGPQHF.

The rearrangement links TRBV30 to TRBJ2-3; a weak D match, TRBD2 (5 bases). Germline lookup yields CDR1 GTSNPN and CDR2 SVGIG (reference sequence). The germline V and J ends were trimmed by 0 bases and 2 bases, with 12 bases remaining between them. This CDR3 region has 15 residues. CDR3 loop: CAWSVRLRDTDTQYF. DNA for the CDR3: TGTGCCTGGAGTGTACGACTACGGGACACAGATACGCAGTATTTT.

This chain connects TRBV7-9 to TRBJ2-7; 9 bases agree with TRBD1. CDR1 is SEHNR, CDR2 FQNEAQ, per germline (reference sequence). The CDR3 runs to 15 residues. Unmatched junction bases numbered 3, after V lost 0 bases and J lost 3 bases. CDR3 sequence: CASSLAGQGIYEQYF. CDR3 DNA sequence: TGTGCCAGCAGCTTAGCCGGACAGGGGATCTACGAGCAGTACTTC.

This chain links TRBV2 with TRBJ1-1, with D hard to call. With 6 bases removed from V and 0 bases from J, the gap between germline ends came to 14 bases. Germline loops: CDR1 SNHLY, CDR2 FYNNEI. There are 15 residues in the CDR3. In DNA form, the CDR3 reads TGTGCCAGCAGCGGCTCAGGAAGAATGAACACTGAAGCTTTCTTT. Translated, it gives CASSGSGRMNTEAFF.

The chain couples TRBV18 to TRBJ2-7; 7 bases map to TRBD1. The trim removed 3 bases at V and 5 bases at J, leaving 7 bases unmatched. This CDR3 region has 14 residues. The germline V gene encodes CDR1 KGHSH and CDR2 LQKENI. The CDR3 protein is CASSPGPQGNEQYF. CDR3 sequence (DNA): TGTGCCAGCTCACCGGGACCACAGGGGAACGAGCAGTACTTC.

The V gene is TRBV7-9, the J gene TRBJ2-7; 8 bases agree with TRBD1. The J segment lost 6 bases and the V segment lost 4 bases, leaving 5 bases of the junction unmatched. The CDR3 totals 13 residues. CDR1 is SEHNR and CDR2 is FQNEAQ in the germline V gene (reference sequence). This CDR3 is CASSSQGVSEQYF. The CDR3 region has the DNA TGTGCCAGCAGCTCACAGGGGGTAAGCGAGCAGTACTTC.

The chain recombines TRBV27 with TRBJ2-1, with a weak D call TRBD1 (6 bases). This CDR3 has 13 amino acids. Germline V CDR1 and CDR2: MNHEY, SMNVEV (reference sequence). V lost 5 bases and J lost 11, with 16 bases in between. The chain's CDR3 is CASSPFRDIKQFF. Here the CDR3 DNA reads TGTGCCAGCAGTCCCTTCCGGGACATAAAGCAGTTCTTC.

This chain connects TRBV27 to TRBJ1-6; D uncertain. CDR3 length: 14 residues. From germline, CDR1 is MNHEY and CDR2 SMNVEV (reference sequence). The V gene lost 3 bases and the J gene lost 9 bases, with 12 bases spanning the gap. CDR3 nucleotides: TGTGCCAGCAGTTTGAGGGAAGGGAGTTCACCCCTCCACTTT. This encodes CASSLREGSSPLHF.

This chain uses TRBV11-2 with TRBJ2-2; a possible D gene is TRBD1 (6 bases). Per germline, CDR1 SGHAT and CDR2 FQNNGV. The CDR3 covers 18 residues. Trimming shortened V by 7 bases and J by 4 bases, and 25 bases separated the two germline ends. The CDR3 DNA sequence: TGTGCCAGCACCCTCGGTAGGATGGGGGCAAGGACCACCGGGGAGCTGTTTTTT. Amino acid sequence: CASTLGRMGARTTGELFF.

The chain joins TRBV9 to TRBJ2-3; 12 bases are shared with TRBD2. Unmatched junction bases numbered 2, after V lost 7 bases and J lost 8 bases. Per germline, CDR1 SGDLS and CDR2 YYNGEE. The CDR3 spans 12 residues. The DNA for the CDR3 is TGTGCCAGCGGACTAGCGGGGTTTACGCAGTATTTT. As protein: CASGLAGFTQYF.

This sequence joins TRBV27 and TRBJ1-2; D call uncertain. The germline V and J ends were trimmed by 8 bases and 4 bases, with 17 bases remaining between them. CDR3 length: 14 amino acids. Germline V gives CDR1 MNHEY, CDR2 SMNVEV (reference sequence). CDR3 sequence: CASRPLRRFYGYTF. CDR3 DNA: TGTGCCAGCCGCCCTCTCCGTAGATTCTATGGCTACACCTTC.